The rows below give T cell receptor beta chains drawn from one sample of a study of blood T cell repertoires in COVID-19. Assay: immunoSEQ multiplex PCR; the TCRdb copy retains only in-frame clones and omits some. Among 100,000 to 150,000 clones listed, 79% were seen once. The specimen sequenced was peripheral blood. Receptor source: a middle-aged man with active or convalescent COVID-19. The CDR3 runs from the conserved cysteine through the conserved F or W. A D gene is named only where the DNA matches it firmly. Rows give clone size only sometimes, using once, few, many, or a class for an expanded clone.

TGTGCCAGTAGTATGTTAGTAGCGGGCACAGATACGCAGTATTTT	CASSMLVAGTDTQYF	15	TRBV19	once	.	TRBJ2-3
TGTGCCAGCAGTCCGATTACCAGGCGGGACTCCCTTTTGAATGAGCAGTTCTTC	CASSPITRRDSLLNEQFF	18	TRBV27	.	.	TRBJ2-1
TGCGCCAGCAGCCCCCAAGGGGGGGGATGGACTGAAGCTTTCTTT	CASSPQGGGWTEAFF	15	TRBV4-1	once	.	TRBJ1-1
TGCGCCAGCAGTGAGTCAAAATTTAGCGGGGTTACAGATACGCAGTATTTT	CASSESKFSGVTDTQYF	17	TRBV10-2	.	TRBD2	TRBJ2-3
TGCGCCAGCAGCCAAGATGTGACTAGCCGAAACGACGCGCAGTATTTT	CASSQDVTSRNDAQYF	16	TRBV4-3	.	TRBD2	TRBJ2-3
TGTGCCAGCAGCCCGGGACAGGTTAATCAGCCCCAGCATTTT	CASSPGQVNQPQHF	14	TRBV11-2	.	TRBD1	TRBJ1-5
TGTGCCAGCAGCCCCTGGGGCTCTCTGGAGACCCAGTACTTC	CASSPWGSLETQYF	14	TRBV11-3	.	.	TRBJ2-5
TGTGCCAGCAGCTTGGTTGAGGGAGAAGCTTTCTTT	CASSLVEGEAFF	12	TRBV5-4	.	.	TRBJ1-1
TGCGCCAGCAGTCGAGACTCCGATAACACAGATACGCAGTATTTT	CASSRDSDNTDTQYF	15	TRBV5-1	few	.	TRBJ2-3
TGTGCCAGCTCACCAAGTTGGGGAGTTGAAGCTTTCTTT	CASSPSWGVEAFF	13	TRBV18	.	.	TRBJ1-1
TGTGCCAGCAGTTACCCTGGGGGCGGGGAGACCCAGTACTTC	CASSYPGGGETQYF	14	TRBV6-6	.	.	TRBJ2-5
TGCGCCAGCAGTCTTAAAGGGGAAACTGAAGCTTTCTTT	CASSLKGETEAFF	13	TRBV10-2	.	.	TRBJ1-1
TGTGCCAGCAGCTCGGTTCTAGGACTAGCGGGGGAGACCTACGAGCAGTACTTC	CASSSVLGLAGETYEQYF	18	TRBV7-9	.	TRBD2	TRBJ2-7
TGTGCCACCAGCAGATCGGGACTAGCAGGGGAGGGGCAGTTCTTC	CATSRSGLAGEGQFF	15	TRBV15	.	TRBD2	TRBJ2-1
TGTGCCAGCAGACTTGGGACTAGCGACTCCTACGAGCAGTACTTC	CASRLGTSDSYEQYF	15	TRBV5-4	.	TRBD2	TRBJ2-7
TGTGCCTGGTCCCTGGCCAAGAACACTGAAGCTTTCTTT	CAWSLAKNTEAFF	13	TRBV30	.	.	TRBJ1-1
TGTGCCAGCAGCTACAGGGTTCGGCAGCCCCAGCATTTT	CASSYRVRQPQHF	13	TRBV21-1	.	.	TRBJ1-5
TGTGCCAGCAGCCGACCCTTTGCGGGGAGCTCCTACGAGCAGTACTTC	CASSRPFAGSSYEQYF	16	TRBV11-3	once	.	TRBJ2-7
TGTGCCAGCAGTGACTCCGGGACAGGCGCTAACTATGGCTACACCTTC	CASSDSGTGANYGYTF	16	TRBV6-4	.	TRBD1	TRBJ1-2